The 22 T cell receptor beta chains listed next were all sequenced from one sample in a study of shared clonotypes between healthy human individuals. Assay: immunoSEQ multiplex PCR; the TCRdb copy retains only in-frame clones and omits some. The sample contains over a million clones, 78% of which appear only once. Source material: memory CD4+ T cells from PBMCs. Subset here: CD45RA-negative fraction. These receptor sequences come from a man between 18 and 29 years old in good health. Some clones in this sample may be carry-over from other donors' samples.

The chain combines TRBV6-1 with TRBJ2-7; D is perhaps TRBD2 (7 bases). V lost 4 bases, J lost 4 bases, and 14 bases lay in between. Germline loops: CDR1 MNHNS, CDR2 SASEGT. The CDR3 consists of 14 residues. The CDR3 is CASSVGGGIYEQYF. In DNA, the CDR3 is TGTGCCAGCAGTGTAGGGGGGGGAATATACGAGCAGTACTTC.

The CDR3 region is CASSQTSGQETQYF. The CDR3, as DNA: TGTGCCAGCAGCCAGACTAGCGGACAAGAGACCCAGTACTTC. The chain couples TRBV11-2 to TRBJ2-5; 9 bases are a match to TRBD2. Trimming removed 5 bases from V and 2 bases from J; junction bases left unmatched: 3. This CDR3 has 14 residues. CDR1 is SGHAT, CDR2 FQNNGV, per germline.

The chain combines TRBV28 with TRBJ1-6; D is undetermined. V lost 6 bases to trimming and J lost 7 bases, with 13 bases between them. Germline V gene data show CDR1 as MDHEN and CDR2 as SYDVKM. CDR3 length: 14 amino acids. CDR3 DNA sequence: TGTGCCAGCAGCCGAACGGTGGGCAATTCACCCCTCCACTTT. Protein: CASSRTVGNSPLHF.

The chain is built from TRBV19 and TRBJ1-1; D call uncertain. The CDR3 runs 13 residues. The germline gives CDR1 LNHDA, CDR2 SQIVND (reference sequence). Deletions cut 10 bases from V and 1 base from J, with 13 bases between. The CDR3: CATRATRNTEAFF. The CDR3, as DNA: TGTGCCACGCGGGCGACAAGGAACACTGAAGCTTTCTTT.

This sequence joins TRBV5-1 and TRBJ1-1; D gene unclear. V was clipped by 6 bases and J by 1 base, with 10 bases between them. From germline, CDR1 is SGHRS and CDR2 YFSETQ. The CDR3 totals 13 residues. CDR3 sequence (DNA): TGCGCCAGCATCGGGCTGGGGAACACTGAAGCTTTCTTT. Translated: CASIGLGNTEAFF.

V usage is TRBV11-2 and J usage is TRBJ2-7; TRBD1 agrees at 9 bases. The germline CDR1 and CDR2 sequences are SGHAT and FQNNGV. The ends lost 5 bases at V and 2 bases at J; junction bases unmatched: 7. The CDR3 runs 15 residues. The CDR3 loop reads CASSLGQGMAYEQYF. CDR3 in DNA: TGTGCCAGCAGCCTGGGACAGGGAATGGCCTACGAGCAGTACTTC.

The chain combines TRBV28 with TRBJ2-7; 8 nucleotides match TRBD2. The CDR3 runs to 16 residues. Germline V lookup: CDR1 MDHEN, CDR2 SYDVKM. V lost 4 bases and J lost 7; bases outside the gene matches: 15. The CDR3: CASSSTGVAGPEEQYF. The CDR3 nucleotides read TGTGCCAGCAGTTCAACGGGGGTAGCGGGACCAGAAGAGCAGTACTTC. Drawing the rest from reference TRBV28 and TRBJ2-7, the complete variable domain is DVKVTQSSRYLVKRTGEKVFLECVQDMDHENMFWYRQDPGLGLRLIYFSYDVKMKEKGDIPEGYSVSREKKERFSLILESASTNQTSMYLCASSSTGVAGPEEQYFGPGTRLTVT.

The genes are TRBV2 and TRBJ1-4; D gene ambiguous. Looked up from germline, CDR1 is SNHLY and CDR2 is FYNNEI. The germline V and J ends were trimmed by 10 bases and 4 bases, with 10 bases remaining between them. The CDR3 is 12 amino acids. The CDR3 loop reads CATRTDNEKLFF. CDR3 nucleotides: TGTGCCACGCGGACGGATAATGAAAAACTGTTTTTT.

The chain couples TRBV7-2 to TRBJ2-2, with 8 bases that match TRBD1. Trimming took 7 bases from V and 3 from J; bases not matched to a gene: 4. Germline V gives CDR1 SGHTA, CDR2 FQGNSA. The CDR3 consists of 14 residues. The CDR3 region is CASTTGAYTGELFF. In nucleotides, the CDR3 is TGTGCCAGCACGACAGGGGCGTACACCGGGGAGCTGTTTTTT.

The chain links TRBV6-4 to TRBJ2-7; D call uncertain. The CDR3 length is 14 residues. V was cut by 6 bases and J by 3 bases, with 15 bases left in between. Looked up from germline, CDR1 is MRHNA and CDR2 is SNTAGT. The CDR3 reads CASSASLGNYEQYF. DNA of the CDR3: TGTGCCAGCAGCGCCTCACTCGGTAACTACGAGCAGTACTTC.

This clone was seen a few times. CDR3 amino acids: CASIPGVGLITDTQYF. CDR3 bases: TGTGCCAGCATCCCGGGGGTCGGACTCATTACAGATACGCAGTATTTT. The gene calls are TRBV28 and TRBJ2-3; perhaps TRBD2 as D (6 bases). With 7 bases removed from V and 3 bases from J, the gap between germline ends came to 20 bases. Germline CDR1 MDHEN, CDR2 SYDVKM. The CDR3 covers 16 residues.

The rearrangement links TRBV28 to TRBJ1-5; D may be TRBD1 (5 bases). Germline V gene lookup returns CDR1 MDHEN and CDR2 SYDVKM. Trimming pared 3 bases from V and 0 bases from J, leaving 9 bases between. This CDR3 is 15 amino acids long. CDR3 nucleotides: TGTGCCAGCAGTTTTTGGAGGGGTAGCAATCAGCCCCAGCATTTT. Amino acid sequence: CASSFWRGSNQPQHF.

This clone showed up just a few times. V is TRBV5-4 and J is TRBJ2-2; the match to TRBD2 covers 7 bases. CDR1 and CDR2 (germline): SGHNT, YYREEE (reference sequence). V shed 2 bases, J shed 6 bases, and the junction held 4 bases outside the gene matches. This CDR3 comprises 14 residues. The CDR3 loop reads CASSLGLVPGELFF. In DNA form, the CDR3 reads TGTGCCAGCAGCTTAGGACTAGTTCCCGGGGAGCTGTTTTTT.

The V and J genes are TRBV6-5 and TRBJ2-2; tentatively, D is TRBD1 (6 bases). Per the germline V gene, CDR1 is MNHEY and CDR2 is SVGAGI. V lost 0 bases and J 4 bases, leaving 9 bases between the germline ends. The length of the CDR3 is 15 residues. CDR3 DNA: TGTGCCAGCAGTTACTCGATCAGGGGCACCGGGGAGCTGTTTTTT. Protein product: CASSYSIRGTGELFF.

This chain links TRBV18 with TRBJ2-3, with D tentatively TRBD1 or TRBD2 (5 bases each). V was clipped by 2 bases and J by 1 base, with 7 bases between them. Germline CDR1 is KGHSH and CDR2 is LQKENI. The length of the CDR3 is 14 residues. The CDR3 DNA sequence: TGTGCCAGCTCACCATCGGGGCGCACAGATACGCAGTATTTT. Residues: CASSPSGRTDTQYF.

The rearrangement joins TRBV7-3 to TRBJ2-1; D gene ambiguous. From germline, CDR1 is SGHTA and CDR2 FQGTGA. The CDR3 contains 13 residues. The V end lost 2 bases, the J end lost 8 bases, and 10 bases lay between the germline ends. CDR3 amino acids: CASSLDTGYEQFF. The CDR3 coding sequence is TGTGCCAGCAGCTTAGATACGGGCTATGAGCAGTTCTTC.

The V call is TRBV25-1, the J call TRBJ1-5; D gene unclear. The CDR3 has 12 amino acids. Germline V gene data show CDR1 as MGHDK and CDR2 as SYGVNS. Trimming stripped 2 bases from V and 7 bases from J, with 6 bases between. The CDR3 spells CASSEQKQPQHF. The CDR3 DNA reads TGTGCCAGCAGTGAACAGAAGCAGCCCCAGCATTTT.

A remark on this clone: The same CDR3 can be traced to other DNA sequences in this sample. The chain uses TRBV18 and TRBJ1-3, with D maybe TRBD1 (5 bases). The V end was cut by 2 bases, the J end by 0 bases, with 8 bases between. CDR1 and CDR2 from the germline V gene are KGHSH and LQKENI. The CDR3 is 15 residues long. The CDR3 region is CASSPGGSSGNTIYF. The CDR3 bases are TGTGCCAGCTCACCAGGGGGGAGCTCTGGAAACACCATATATTTT.

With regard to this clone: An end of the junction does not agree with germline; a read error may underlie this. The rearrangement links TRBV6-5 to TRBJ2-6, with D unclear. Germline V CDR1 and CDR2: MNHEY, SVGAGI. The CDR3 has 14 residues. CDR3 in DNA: TGTGCCAGCAGAGGCTTCTCTAGGGCCAACGTCCTGACTTTC. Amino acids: CASRGFSRANVLTF.

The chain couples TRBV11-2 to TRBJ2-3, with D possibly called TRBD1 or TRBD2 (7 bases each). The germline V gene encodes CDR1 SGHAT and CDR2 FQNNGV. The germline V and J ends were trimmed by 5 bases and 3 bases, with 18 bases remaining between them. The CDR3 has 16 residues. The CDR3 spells CASSLSTGRVTDTQYF. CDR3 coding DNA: TGTGCCAGCAGCCTATCGACAGGGAGGGTGACAGATACGCAGTATTTT.

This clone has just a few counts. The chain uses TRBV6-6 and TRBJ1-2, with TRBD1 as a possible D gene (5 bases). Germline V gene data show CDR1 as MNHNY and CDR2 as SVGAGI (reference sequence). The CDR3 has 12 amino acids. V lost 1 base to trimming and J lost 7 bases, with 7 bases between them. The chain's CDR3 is CASSYWGVGYTF. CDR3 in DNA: TGTGCCAGCAGTTACTGGGGGGTTGGCTACACCTTC.

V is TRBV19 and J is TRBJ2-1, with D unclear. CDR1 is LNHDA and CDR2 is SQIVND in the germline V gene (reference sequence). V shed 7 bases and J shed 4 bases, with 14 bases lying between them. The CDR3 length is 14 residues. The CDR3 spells CASKVGPWYNEQFF. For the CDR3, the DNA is TGTGCCAGTAAGGTGGGCCCTTGGTACAATGAGCAGTTCTTC.